One sample yielded the 24 T cell receptor beta chains listed below, sequenced in a study of glioma-infiltrating T cells after dendritic cell vaccination. Described time point: after dendritic cell vaccination, including at tumor progression/relapse. Clones were sequenced by immunoSEQ multiplex PCR, and TCRdb holds only the in-frame ones, with some missing. The sample comprises roughly 100,000 clones, nearly 90% of which are singletons, and 2.7% rests with the top ten. Sequenced material: blood, taken after dendritic cell vaccination. Receptors were obtained from a human donor with glioblastoma.

The chain recombines TRBV7-3 with TRBJ2-5; D is undetermined. CDR3 length equals 14 residues. CDR1 is SGHTA and CDR2 is FQGTGA in the germline V gene. V was trimmed by 1 base and J by 0 bases, leaving 6 bases between them. The DNA for the CDR3 is TGTGCCAGCAGCTTAATGGGCAACCAAGAGACCCAGTACTTC. Its translation: CASSLMGNQETQYF.

The chain links TRBV7-2 to TRBJ2-1; 9 bases agree with TRBD2. CDR3 size: 15 residues. Losses at the gene ends were 7 bases for V and 5 bases for J; bases not matched to a gene: 9. The V gene's germline CDR1 is SGHTA and CDR2 FQGNSA. The CDR3 protein is CASISWPSGNNEQFF. CDR3 in DNA: TGTGCCAGCATCTCGTGGCCTAGCGGGAACAATGAGCAGTTCTTC. Drawing the rest from reference TRBV7-2 and TRBJ2-1, the complete variable domain is GAGVSQSPSNKVTEKGKDVELRCDPISGHTALYWYRQSLGQGLEFLIYFQGNSAPDKSGLPSDRFSAERTGGSVSTLTIQRTQQEDSAVYLCASISWPSGNNEQFFGPGTRLTVL.

The chain combines TRBV6-1 with TRBJ1-2, with a tentative D call TRBD1 (6 bases). Germline V gene data show CDR1 as MNHNS and CDR2 as SASEGT. Trimming cost V 7 bases and J 4 bases, with 13 bases left between them. This CDR3 has 13 amino acids. The CDR3 DNA sequence: TGTGCCAGCACCCCCGGACAGATCTATGGCTACACCTTC. It is translated as CASTPGQIYGYTF.

This clone was seen just once. The chain carries TRBV5-6 and TRBJ2-7, with TRBD1 identical over 8 bases. Germline values: CDR1 SGHDT, CDR2 YYEEEE. This CDR3 contains 12 residues. J was trimmed by 7 bases and V by 5 bases; bases with no gene match: 5. The CDR3 spells CASSPTGGEQYF. The CDR3 region has the DNA TGTGCCAGCAGTCCTACAGGGGGAGAGCAGTACTTC.

The rearrangement links TRBV5-1 to TRBJ1-4; D not certain. The CDR3 contains 14 residues. Germline V CDR1 and CDR2: SGHRS, YFSETQ. V was shortened by 1 base and J by 4 bases, with 8 bases between the two germline ends. The CDR3 loop reads CASSLSGVNEKLFF. For the CDR3, the DNA is TGCGCCAGCAGCTTGTCGGGAGTTAATGAAAAACTGTTTTTT.

Only a few counts were recorded for this clone. The chain couples TRBV4-1 to TRBJ2-3; 7 positions match TRBD1. CDR1 MGHRA and CDR2 YSYEKL come from the germline V gene. With 3 bases clipped from V and 1 base from J, the junction kept 7 bases outside the gene matches. The CDR3 runs 16 residues. CDR3 amino acids: CASSHPGQVRTDTQYF. The DNA for the CDR3 is TGCGCCAGCAGCCATCCCGGACAGGTTCGCACAGATACGCAGTATTTT.

This chain connects TRBV19 to TRBJ1-2; D remains ambiguous. Trimming took 1 base from V and 5 from J, leaving 14 bases between them. Germline CDR1 and CDR2: LNHDA and SQIVND (reference sequence). The CDR3 extends over 15 amino acids. The CDR3 coding sequence is TGTGCCAGTAGTATAGTTCGGGTGCGAAGTTATGGCTACACCTTC. Amino acid sequence: CASSIVRVRSYGYTF.

V usage is TRBV18 and J usage is TRBJ1-1; D is undetermined. V lost 3 bases, J lost 5 bases, and 16 bases lay in between. The CDR3 is made up of 15 amino acids. Germline V gene data show CDR1 as KGHSH and CDR2 as LQKENI. The CDR3 DNA sequence: TGTGCCAGCTCACCGATAGGGAGGGCTAGGACTGAAGCTTTCTTT. This gives the protein CASSPIGRARTEAFF. Variable domain in full (rest from reference TRBV18 and TRBJ1-1): NAGVMQNPRHLVRRRGQEARLRCSPMKGHSHVYWYRQLPEEGLKFMVYLQKENIIDESGMPKERFSAEFPKEGPSILRIQQVVRGDSAAYFCASSPIGRARTEAFFGQGTRLTVV.

CDR3 in amino acids: CASSVQPTGAGELFF. CDR3 coding DNA: TGTGCCAGCAGCGTCCAACCAACAGGGGCCGGGGAGCTGTTTTTT. The rearrangement links TRBV9 to TRBJ2-2, with 7 bases fitting TRBD1. This CDR3 is 15 amino acids long. Trimming took 2 bases from V and 6 from J; bases not matched to a gene: 7. Germline CDR1 and CDR2: SGDLS and YYNGEE.

The genes are TRBV27 and TRBJ2-7; TRBD1 matches 7 bases. Looked up from germline, CDR1 is MNHEY and CDR2 is SMNVEV (reference sequence). The CDR3 is 17 amino acids. V dropped 3 bases and J dropped 6; count of bases not matched to a gene: 17. This chain's CDR3 is CASSLYRQGLGGSEQYF. In nucleotides, the CDR3 is TGTGCCAGCAGTTTGTATCGACAGGGTTTGGGTGGTAGCGAGCAGTACTTC.

The chain has TRBV7-8 and TRBJ2-1, with 7 bases lining up with TRBD2. CDR3 length: 15 amino acids. The germline gives CDR1 SGHVS, CDR2 FQNEAQ. The V segment lost 1 base and the J segment 3 bases; nucleotides outside the gene matches: 3. The CDR3 sequence: CASSLDGTNYNEQFF. CDR3 coding DNA: TGTGCCAGCAGCTTAGATGGGACTAACTACAATGAGCAGTTCTTC.

The V call is TRBV6-8, the J call TRBJ1-6; D uncertain. This CDR3 contains 17 residues. The germline gives CDR1 MNHGY, CDR2 SAAAGT. V lost 4 bases, J lost 0 bases, and 13 bases lay in between. The DNA of the CDR3 is TGTGCCAGCAGTTTAAGAACGACTAACTCCTATAATTCACCCCTCCACTTT. Amino acid sequence: CASSLRTTNSYNSPLHF.

The V and J genes are TRBV28 and TRBJ2-5, with TRBD1 matching 8 bases. The J call may be incorrect, as the DNA end agrees better with TRBJ2-7. The CDR3 length is 17 residues. CDR1 is MDHEN, CDR2 SYDVKM, per germline. CDR3 in amino acids: CASSFPPGTGGAYEQYF. CDR3 DNA sequence: TGTGCCAGCAGTTTCCCCCCCGGGACAGGTGGGGCCTACGAGCAGTACTTC.

The rearrangement uses TRBV19 and TRBJ1-5, with 9 positions matching TRBD1. J gave up 5 bases and V 5 bases, and 10 bases lay outside the gene matches. This CDR3 spans 16 amino acids. Germline assignment: CDR1 LNHDA and CDR2 SQIVND (reference sequence). The CDR3 region has the DNA TGTGCCAGTAGTGTCCCCGGGACAGGGACGTATCAGCCCCAGCATTTT. Encoded protein: CASSVPGTGTYQPQHF.

This clone showed up just once. The V and J genes are TRBV5-5 and TRBJ2-7, with 10 bases aligning to TRBD1. The CDR3 is 14 amino acids. Germline lookup yields CDR1 SGHKS and CDR2 YYEKEE (reference sequence). Trimming removed 4 bases from V and 4 bases from J; junction bases left unmatched: 5. CDR3 sequence: CASSGDRGGYEQYF. CDR3 sequence (DNA): TGTGCCAGCAGCGGGGACAGGGGAGGGTACGAGCAGTACTTC.

This clone was seen only once. The gene calls are TRBV27 and TRBJ2-5; TRBD1 matches at 9 bases. The J call is in doubt because the DNA end fits TRBJ2-7 better. CDR1 is MNHEY and CDR2 is SMNVEV in the germline V gene (reference sequence). The CDR3 is made up of 15 amino acids. The DNA of the CDR3 is TGTGCCAGCAGTTTATACGGGACAGGGACCTACGAGCAGTACTTC. This translates into CASSLYGTGTYEQYF.

The gene calls are TRBV29-1 and TRBJ1-1, with D possibly being TRBD1 (6 bases). Trimming removed 6 bases at V and 6 bases at J, with 17 bases between. The CDR3 is 13 residues long. The germline V gene has CDR1 SQVTM and CDR2 ANQGSEA. The chain's CDR3 is CSVRSQGLAEAFF. The CDR3 nucleotides read TGCAGCGTACGGTCACAGGGCCTCGCTGAAGCTTTCTTT.

Notes on this clone: The sample has other DNA sequences that encode this CDR3 too. CDR3 DNA: TGTGCCAGCAGCTTAGGACAGGGATCCACTGAAGCTTTCTTT. It translates to CASSLGQGSTEAFF. The chain recombines TRBV11-2 with TRBJ1-1; 7 positions match TRBD1. Germline CDR1 reads SGHAT; CDR2 reads FQNNGV. J lost 4 bases, V lost 1 base, and 3 bases had no gene match. CDR3 length: 14 amino acids.

In this sample, this clone turned up a few times. The rearrangement uses TRBV11-3 and TRBJ2-7; tentative D call: TRBD1 (5 bases). This CDR3 has 17 residues. V dropped 1 base and J dropped 1 base, with 17 bases sitting between them. Germline CDR1 is SGHNT and CDR2 is YENEEA. The CDR3 sequence is CASSLGEPGKGSYEQYF. In DNA form, the CDR3 reads TGTGCCAGCAGCTTAGGTGAACCTGGGAAGGGGTCCTACGAGCAGTACTTC.

The chain uses TRBV27 and TRBJ1-2; 7 positions agree with TRBD1. The CDR3 covers 13 residues. J gave up 2 bases and V 7 bases, and 4 bases lay outside the gene matches. Germline V gives CDR1 MNHEY, CDR2 SMNVEV (reference sequence). The CDR3 sequence is CASKKTGNYGYTF. As DNA, the CDR3 is TGTGCCAGCAAGAAGACAGGGAACTATGGCTACACCTTC.

The V call is TRBV10-2, the J call TRBJ1-4; tentatively, D is TRBD1 (5 bases). Trimming took 2 bases from V and 4 from J, leaving 8 bases between them. The germline gives CDR1 WSHSY, CDR2 SAAADI. This CDR3 has 14 amino acids. The CDR3: CASSERGVNEKLFF. The CDR3 region has the DNA TGCGCCAGCAGTGAGAGGGGCGTTAATGAAAAACTGTTTTTT.

The chain has TRBV5-8 and TRBJ1-5, with D possibly being TRBD1 (5 bases). V lost 4 bases to trimming and J lost 4 bases, with 12 bases between them. CDR1 SGHTS and CDR2 YDEGEE come from the germline V gene. This CDR3 spans 14 amino acids. The CDR3 region has the DNA TGTGCCAGCAGCCGCAAACAGGAGAATCAGCCCCAGCATTTT. It yields the protein CASSRKQENQPQHF.

V is TRBV7-6 and J is TRBJ2-3, with TRBD2 identical over 9 bases. The CDR3 contains 18 residues. Losses at the gene ends were 5 bases for V and 11 bases for J; bases not matched to a gene: 23. Germline lookup yields CDR1 SGHVS and CDR2 FNYEAQ. CDR3 sequence: CASSALFTGTSLGGGQYF. CDR3 DNA sequence: TGTGCCAGCAGCGCACTCTTCACCGGGACTAGCCTTGGTGGTGGGCAGTATTTT.

The chain uses TRBV18 and TRBJ1-5, with unresolved D. Germline V gene sequence: CDR1 KGHSH, CDR2 LQKENI. V was pared by 5 bases and J by 4 bases, with 12 bases between. CDR3 length: 14 residues. CDR3 region: CASSASSDNQPQHF. The CDR3 bases are TGTGCCAGCTCAGCGTCGTCTGATAATCAGCCCCAGCATTTT.